This T cell receptor beta chain stems from a study of a mutant IDH1 vaccine in newly diagnosed glioma. Across the study: Earlier treatment was radiotherapy, temozolomide, or both, with most getting both.

The CDR3 has 13 amino acids. The V end lost 6 bases, the J end lost 9 bases, and 17 bases lay between the germline ends. Looked up from germline, CDR1 is SGHAT and CDR2 is FQNNGV. Sample time point: week 47, end of study. Every vaccine dose comprised 300 ug of mutant IDH1 20-mer peptide plus topical imiquimod. TCRdb's table, derived via immunoSEQ multiplex PCR, lists solely in-frame clones and lacks some. The sample consists of tens of thousands of clones, 65% to 85% of them appearing once. Study-wide results and caveats: Pseudoprogression appears to have had no connection to changes in top peripheral T cell clonotypes. Vaccination induced immune responses in around 93% of patients.

Regarding this clone: The target antigen is unknown.

This chain links TRBV11-2 with TRBJ2-5; D is possibly TRBD1 (5 bases). The sample in question was PBMCs, obtained from a glioma patient whose treatment included an IDH1 peptide vaccine. The clonotype comes from a man aged 40-50 years with glioma. CDR3 sequence reads: CASRQVEVTAQYF. The CDR3 nucleotides read TGTGCCAGCAGACAGGTCGAGGTGACGGCCCAGTACTTC.